Below, one T cell receptor (beta chain) is given with its context. What it binds is not known. The CDR3 spans 16 residues. The V end was cut by 0 bases, the J end by 4 bases, with 14 bases between. CDR1 LGHNA and CDR2 YNFKEQ come from the germline V gene. The sample originates from a study of T cell repertoires in cytomegalovirus infection. Background on the study: Recently identified HLA-C-restricted CMV epitopes were used, and well-studied HLA-B-restricted CMV epitopes were used as well. Shared public TCR beta signatures pointed to both CMV infection and a matching HLA type.

One entry per CDR3 protein, called by TCRdb with MiXCR from the reads. The table has around 23,000 distinct CDR3 sequences, approximately 22% seen once. The rearrangement joins TRBV4-2 to TRBJ2-3; D possibly corresponds to TRBD2 (5 bases). The TCR was taken from a human donor in good health (CMV status not recorded). Some clones in this sample may be carry-over from other donors' samples. Source: CD8+ T cells from cultured PBMCs, taken from culture after CMV antigen stimulation. Here the CDR3 DNA reads TGTGCCAGCAGCCAAGAAAGCGGCAGTTGGGCAGATACGCAGTATTTT. Residues: CASSQESGSWADTQYF.